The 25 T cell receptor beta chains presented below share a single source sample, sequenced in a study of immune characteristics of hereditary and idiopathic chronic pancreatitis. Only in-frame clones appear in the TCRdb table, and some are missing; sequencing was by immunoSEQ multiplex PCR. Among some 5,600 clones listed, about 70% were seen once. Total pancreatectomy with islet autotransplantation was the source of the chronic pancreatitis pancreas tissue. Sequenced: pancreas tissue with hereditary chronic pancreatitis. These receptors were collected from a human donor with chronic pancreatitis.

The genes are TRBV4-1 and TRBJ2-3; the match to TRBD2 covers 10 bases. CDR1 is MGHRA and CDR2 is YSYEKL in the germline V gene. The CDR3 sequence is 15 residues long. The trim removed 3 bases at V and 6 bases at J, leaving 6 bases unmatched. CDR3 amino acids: CASSQERGGQDTQYF. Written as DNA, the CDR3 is TGCGCCAGCAGCCAGGAGCGGGGGGGCCAGGATACGCAGTATTTT.

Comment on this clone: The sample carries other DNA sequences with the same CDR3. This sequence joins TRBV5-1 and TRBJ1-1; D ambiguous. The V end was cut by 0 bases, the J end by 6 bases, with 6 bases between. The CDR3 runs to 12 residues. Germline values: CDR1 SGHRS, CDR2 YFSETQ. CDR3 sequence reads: CASSLEGSEAFF. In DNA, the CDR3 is TGCGCCAGCAGCTTGGAGGGCTCTGAAGCTTTCTTT.

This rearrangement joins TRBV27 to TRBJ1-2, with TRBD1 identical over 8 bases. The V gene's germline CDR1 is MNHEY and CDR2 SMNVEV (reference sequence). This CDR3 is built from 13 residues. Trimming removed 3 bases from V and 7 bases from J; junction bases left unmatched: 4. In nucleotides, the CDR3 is TGTGCCAGCAGTTTCGGACAGGGCGCTGGCTACACCTTC. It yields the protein CASSFGQGAGYTF.

The DNA for the CDR3 is TGTGCCAGCAGTGAAGGTAGCGGGGGAACAGATACGCAGTATTTT. It encodes CASSEGSGGTDTQYF. V and J are TRBV6-4 and TRBJ2-3; 9 positions match TRBD2. J lost 3 bases, V lost 3 bases, and 4 bases had no gene match. The CDR3 runs 15 residues. CDR1 is MRHNA and CDR2 is SNTAGT in the germline V gene.

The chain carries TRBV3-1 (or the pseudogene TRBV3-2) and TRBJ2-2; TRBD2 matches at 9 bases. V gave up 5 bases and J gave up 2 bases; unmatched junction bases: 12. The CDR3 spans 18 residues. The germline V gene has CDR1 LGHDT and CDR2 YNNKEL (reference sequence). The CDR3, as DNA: TGTGCCAGCAGCTCTCCTGGCGGGGGGGAAATTAACACCGGGGAGCTGTTTTTT. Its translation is CASSSPGGGEINTGELFF.

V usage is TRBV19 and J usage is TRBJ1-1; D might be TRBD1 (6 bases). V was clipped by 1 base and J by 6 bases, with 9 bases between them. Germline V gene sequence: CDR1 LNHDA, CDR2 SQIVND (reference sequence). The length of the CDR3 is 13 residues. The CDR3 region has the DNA TGTGCCAGTAGTATAGTCCCAGGGGCTGAAGCTTTCTTT. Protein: CASSIVPGAEAFF. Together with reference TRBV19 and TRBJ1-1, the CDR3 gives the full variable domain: DGGITQSPKYLFRKEGQNVTLSCEQNLNHDAMYWYRQDPGQGLRLIYYSQIVNDFQKGDIAEGYSVSREKKESFPLTVTSAQKNPTAFYLCASSIVPGAEAFFGQGTRLTVV.

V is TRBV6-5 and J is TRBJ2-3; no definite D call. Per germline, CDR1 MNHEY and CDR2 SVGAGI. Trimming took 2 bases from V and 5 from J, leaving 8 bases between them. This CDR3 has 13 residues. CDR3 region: CASSYHAKDTQYF. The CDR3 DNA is TGTGCCAGCAGTTACCATGCGAAAGATACGCAGTATTTT.

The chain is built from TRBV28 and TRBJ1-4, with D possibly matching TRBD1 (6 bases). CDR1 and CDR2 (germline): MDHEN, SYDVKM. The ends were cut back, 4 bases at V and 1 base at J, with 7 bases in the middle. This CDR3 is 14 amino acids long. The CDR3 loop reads CASSSRGTNEKLFF. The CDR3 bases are TGTGCCAGCAGTTCCAGGGGAACTAATGAAAAACTGTTTTTT.

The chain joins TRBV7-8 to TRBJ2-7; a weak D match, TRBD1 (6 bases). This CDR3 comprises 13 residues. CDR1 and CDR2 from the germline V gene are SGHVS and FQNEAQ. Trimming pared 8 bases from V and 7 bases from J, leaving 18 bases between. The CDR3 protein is CASGGRTGREQYV. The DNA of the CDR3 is TGTGCCAGCGGGGGCCGGACCGGGCGTGAGCAGTACGTC.

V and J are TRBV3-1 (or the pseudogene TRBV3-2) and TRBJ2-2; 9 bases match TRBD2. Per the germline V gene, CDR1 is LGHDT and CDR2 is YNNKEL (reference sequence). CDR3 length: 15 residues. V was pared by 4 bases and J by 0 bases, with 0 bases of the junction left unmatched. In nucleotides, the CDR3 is TGTGCCAGCAGCCTAGCGGGGGCGAACACCGGGGAGCTGTTTTTT. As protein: CASSLAGANTGELFF.

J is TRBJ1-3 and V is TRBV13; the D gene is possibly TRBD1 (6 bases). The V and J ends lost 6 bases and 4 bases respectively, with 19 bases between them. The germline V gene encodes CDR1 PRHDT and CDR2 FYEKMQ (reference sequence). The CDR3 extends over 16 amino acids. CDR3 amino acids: CASSLRRGGLGNTIYF. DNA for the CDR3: TGTGCCAGCAGTTTACGAAGGGGGGGATTGGGAAACACCATATATTTT.

CDR3: CASSYERSTYEQYF. CDR3 DNA: TGTGCCAGCAGTTACGAACGGTCTACCTACGAGCAGTACTTC. J is TRBJ2-7 and V is TRBV6-5; D remains ambiguous. There are 14 residues in the CDR3. V was trimmed by 2 bases and J by 2 bases, leaving 10 bases between them. Germline V gene lookup returns CDR1 MNHEY and CDR2 SVGAGI.

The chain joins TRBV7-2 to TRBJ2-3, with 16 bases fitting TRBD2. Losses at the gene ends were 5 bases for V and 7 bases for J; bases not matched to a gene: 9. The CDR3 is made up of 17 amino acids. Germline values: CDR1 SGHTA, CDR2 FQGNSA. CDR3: CASSKVGTSGGANTQYF. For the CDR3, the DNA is TGTGCCAGCAGCAAAGTCGGGACTAGCGGGGGGGCCAATACGCAGTATTTT. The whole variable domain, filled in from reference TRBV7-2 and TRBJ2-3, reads GAGVSQSPSNKVTEKGKDVELRCDPISGHTALYWYRQSLGQGLEFLIYFQGNSAPDKSGLPSDRFSAERTGGSVSTLTIQRTQQEDSAVYLCASSKVGTSGGANTQYFGPGTRLTVL.

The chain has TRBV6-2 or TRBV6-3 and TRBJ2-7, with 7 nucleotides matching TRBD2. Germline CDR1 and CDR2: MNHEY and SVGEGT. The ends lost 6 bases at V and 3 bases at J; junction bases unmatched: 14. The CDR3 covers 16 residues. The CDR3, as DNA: TGTGCCAGCAGCCACGGGGGGATTGGGTTTGACTACGAGCAGTACGTC. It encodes CASSHGGIGFDYEQYV.

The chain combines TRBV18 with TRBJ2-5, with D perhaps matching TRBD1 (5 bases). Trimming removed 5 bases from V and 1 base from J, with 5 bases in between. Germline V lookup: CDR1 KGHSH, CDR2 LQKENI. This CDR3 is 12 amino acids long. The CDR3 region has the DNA TGTGCCAGCTCAGACAGCCAAGAGACCCAGTACTTC. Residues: CASSDSQETQYF.

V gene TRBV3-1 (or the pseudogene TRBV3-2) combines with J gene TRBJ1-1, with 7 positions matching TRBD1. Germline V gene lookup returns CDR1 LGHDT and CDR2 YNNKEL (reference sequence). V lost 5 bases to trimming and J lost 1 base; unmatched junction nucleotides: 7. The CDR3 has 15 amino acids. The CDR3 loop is CASSSAGTENTEAFF. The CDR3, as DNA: TGTGCCAGCAGCTCGGCCGGGACAGAGAACACTGAAGCTTTCTTT.

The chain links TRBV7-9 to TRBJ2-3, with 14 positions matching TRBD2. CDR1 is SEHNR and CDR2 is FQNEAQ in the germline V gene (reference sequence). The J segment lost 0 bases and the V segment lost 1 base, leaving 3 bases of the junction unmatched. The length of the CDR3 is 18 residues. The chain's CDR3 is CASSLERTSGGSTDTQYF. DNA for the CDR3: TGTGCCAGCAGCTTAGAACGGACTAGCGGGGGGAGCACAGATACGCAGTATTTT. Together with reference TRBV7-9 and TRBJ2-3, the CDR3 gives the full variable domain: DTGVSQNPRHKITKRGQNVTFRCDPISEHNRLYWYRQTLGQGPEFLTYFQNEAQLEKSRLLSDRFSAERPKGSFSTLEIQRTEQGDSAMYLCASSLERTSGGSTDTQYFGPGTRLTVL.

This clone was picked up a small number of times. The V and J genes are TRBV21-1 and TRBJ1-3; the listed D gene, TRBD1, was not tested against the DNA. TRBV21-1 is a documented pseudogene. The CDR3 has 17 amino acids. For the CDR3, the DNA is TGTGCCAGCGGGTCCAGACAGGCACCCCTCTCTGGAAACACCATATATTTT. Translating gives CASGSRQAPLSGNTIYF.

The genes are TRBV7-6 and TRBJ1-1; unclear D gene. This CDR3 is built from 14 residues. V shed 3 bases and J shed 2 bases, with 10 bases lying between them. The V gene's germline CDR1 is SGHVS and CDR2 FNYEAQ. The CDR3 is CASSLGFSNTEAFF. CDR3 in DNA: TGTGCCAGCAGCTTGGGTTTTTCTAACACTGAAGCTTTCTTT.

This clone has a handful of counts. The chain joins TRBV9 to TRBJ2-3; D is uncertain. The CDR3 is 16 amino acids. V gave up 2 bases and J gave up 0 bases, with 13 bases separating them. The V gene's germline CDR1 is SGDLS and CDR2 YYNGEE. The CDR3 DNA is TGTGCCAGCAGCGTTGCCGGAGTGGGAAGCACAGATACGCAGTATTTT. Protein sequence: CASSVAGVGSTDTQYF. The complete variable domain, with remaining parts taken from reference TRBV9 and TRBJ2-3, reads DSGVTQTPKHLITATGQRVTLRCSPRSGDLSVYWYQQSLDQGLQFLIQYYNGEERAKGNILERFSAQQFPDLHSELNLSSLELGDSALYFCASSVAGVGSTDTQYFGPGTRLTVL.

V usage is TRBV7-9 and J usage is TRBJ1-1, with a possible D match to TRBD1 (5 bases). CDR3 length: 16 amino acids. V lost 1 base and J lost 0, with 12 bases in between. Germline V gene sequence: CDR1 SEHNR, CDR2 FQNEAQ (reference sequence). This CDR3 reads CASSLGSWDLNTEAFF. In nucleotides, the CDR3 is TGTGCCAGCAGCTTAGGGTCTTGGGACTTGAACACTGAAGCTTTCTTT.

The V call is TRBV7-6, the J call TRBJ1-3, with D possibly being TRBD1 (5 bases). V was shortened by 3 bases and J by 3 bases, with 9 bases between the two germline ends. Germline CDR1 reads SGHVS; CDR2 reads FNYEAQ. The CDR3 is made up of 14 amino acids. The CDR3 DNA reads TGTGCCAGCAGCTTTGGGGGAAGTGGAAACACCATATATTTT. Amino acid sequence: CASSFGGSGNTIYF.

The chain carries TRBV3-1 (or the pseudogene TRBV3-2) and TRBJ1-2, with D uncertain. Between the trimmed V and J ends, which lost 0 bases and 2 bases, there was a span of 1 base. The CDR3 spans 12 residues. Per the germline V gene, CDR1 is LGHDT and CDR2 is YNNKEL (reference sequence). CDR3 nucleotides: TGTGCCAGCAGCCAAGAGAACTATGGCTACACCTTC. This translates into CASSQENYGYTF.

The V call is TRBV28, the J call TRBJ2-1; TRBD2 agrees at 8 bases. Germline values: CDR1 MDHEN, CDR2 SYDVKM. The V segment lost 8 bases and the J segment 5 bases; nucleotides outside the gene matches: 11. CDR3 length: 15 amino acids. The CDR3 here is CASLALAGSNNEQFF. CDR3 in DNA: TGTGCCAGCTTGGCCTTAGCGGGGAGTAACAATGAGCAGTTCTTC.

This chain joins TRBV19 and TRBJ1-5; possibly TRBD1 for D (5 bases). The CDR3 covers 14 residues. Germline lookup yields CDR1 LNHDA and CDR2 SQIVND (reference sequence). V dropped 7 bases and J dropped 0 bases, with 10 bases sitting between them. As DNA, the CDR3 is TGTGCCAGTACCCAGGGCGATAGCAATCAGCCCCAGCATTTT. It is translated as CASTQGDSNQPQHF. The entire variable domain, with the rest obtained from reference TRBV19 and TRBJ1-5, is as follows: DGGITQSPKYLFRKEGQNVTLSCEQNLNHDAMYWYRQDPGQGLRLIYYSQIVNDFQKGDIAEGYSVSREKKESFPLTVTSAQKNPTAFYLCASTQGDSNQPQHFGDGTRLSIL.